This T cell receptor (beta chain) was documented in a study of neurological immune-mediated disorders. Study-wide points: The greatest TCR clonal expansion occurred in HTLV-1-associated myelopathy and the least in multiple sclerosis, which fell below healthy controls. The repertoires of 18 of 34 multiple sclerosis patients fell into one related-CDR3 cluster (a possible signature) under phylogenetic grouping.

TCRdb processed the 5' RACE reads anew with MiXCR; each CDR3 protein has one entry. The sample shows 70,000 to 90,000 distinct CDR3 sequences, about 5.5% of them seen only once. V was pared by 4 bases and J by 2 bases, with 5 bases of the junction left unmatched. CDR1 is SGHRS, CDR2 YFSETQ, per germline. The CDR3 is made up of 15 amino acids. About this clonotype: The antigen is undetermined.

Unsorted libraries were generated from 2 million PBMCs. These cells had been stored in RNAlater at -80 C. Sequencing was carried out using PBMCs. The chain has TRBV5-1 and TRBJ2-3, with 9 bases identical to TRBD1. The receptor was isolated from a woman in her thirties with multiple sclerosis. CDR3 loop: CASSPRTGATDTQYF. The CDR3 DNA is TGCGCCAGCAGCCCCCGGACAGGGGCCACAGATACGCAGTATTTT.